A selection of T cell receptor beta chains follows, all from one sample in a study of regulatory T cells in long-lasting Graves disease. TCRdb re-called the multiplex PCR reads through MiXCR, storing one row per CDR3 protein. The profile covers more than 400,000 distinct CDR3 sequences, with about a sixth appearing a single time and about 10% taken by the ten largest. These data were likewise used in another study, on T cells in Graves' hyperthyroidism and ophthalmopathy.

The specimen was peripheral blood mononuclear cells (PBMCs), collected at new diagnosis, from a patient treated with antithyroid drugs. Source of these receptors: a woman aged 25 to 45 with Graves disease. Both conserved end residues are part of each CDR3. The D gene is left open where the match is weak. The size field is filled for only some rows; it gives once, few, many or a size class.

v_call	d_call	j_call	clone_size	cdr3_nt	cdr3_aa
TRBV11-1	NA	TRBJ1-2	NA	TGTGCCAGCAGCGTGTACGTCAGGGAGGGCTATGGCTACACCTTC	CASSVYVREGYGYTF
TRBV3-1	TRBD2	TRBJ2-1	many	TGTGCCAGCAGCCCATCCCGCGGGAGGGCCACCAATGAGCAGTTCTTC	CASSPSRGRATNEQFF
TRBV24-1	NA	TRBJ1-4	many	TGTGCCACCAGTGCGGGGGATGAAAAACTGTTTTTT	CATSAGDEKLFF
TRBV5-6	TRBD1	TRBJ1-6	many	TGTGCCAGCAGCTTGGAACAGGGGAATTCACCCCTCCACTTT	CASSLEQGNSPLHF
TRBV12-5	TRBD2	TRBJ2-2	many	TGTGCTAGTGGCCGGGGAGGGCCCACCGGGGAGCTGTTTTTT	CASGRGGPTGELFF
TRBV28	TRBD1	TRBJ2-3	many	TGTGCCAGCAGTACCGGGACAGGGACCACAGATACGCAGTATTTT	CASSTGTGTTDTQYF
TRBV28	NA	TRBJ1-2	many	TGTGCCAGCAGTTTAAGGAGGAACTATGGCTACACCTTC	CASSLRRNYGYTF
TRBV7-9	TRBD1	TRBJ2-7	many	TGTGCCAGCAGCTTAAGCGGGACAGGGGTTTCGGGCTACGAGCAGTACTTC	CASSLSGTGVSGYEQYF
TRBV27	NA	TRBJ2-1	few	TGTGCCAGCAGTTCCTCCTGGAATGAGCAGTTCTTC	CASSSSWNEQFF
TRBV12-3/TRBV12-4	TRBD1	TRBJ2-2	NA	TGTGCCAGCAGAGGGACAGGGAACACCGGGGAGCTGTTTTTT	CASRGTGNTGELFF
TRBV28	NA	TRBJ2-5	NA	TGTGCCAGCAGTCTGACCACAGGGATGGGGGAGACCCAGTACTTC	CASSLTTGMGETQYF
TRBV28	NA	TRBJ2-7	many	TGTGCCACCCCAAAGACCCCCCCCACCGCCTACGAGCAGTACTTC	CATPKTPPTAYEQYF
TRBV15	NA	TRBJ1-5	many	TGTGCCACCAGCAGAGGAAGGTGGGGTCCTAGCAATCAGCCCCAGCATTTT	CATSRGRWGPSNQPQHF
TRBV5-1	NA	TRBJ2-1	many	TGCGCCAGCAGAATAGGATCCCTTCGGGGGTCTGAGCAGTTCTTC	CASRIGSLRGSEQFF
TRBV28	TRBD1	TRBJ2-5	many	TGTGCCAGCAGCCCTCTGGACAGGGGAACGCAAGAGACCCAGTACTTC	CASSPLDRGTQETQYF
TRBV11-3	TRBD2	TRBJ2-1	once	TGTGCCAGCACCCTAGCGGGCCCCGGGCGCGAGCAGTTCTTC	CASTLAGPGREQFF
TRBV19	TRBD2	TRBJ2-1	NA	TGTGCCAGTAGTATCAGCGGGAGGGTTCGGAGGTCCTACAATGAGCAGTTCTTC	CASSISGRVRRSYNEQFF
TRBV7-2	NA	TRBJ1-3	NA	TGTGCCAGCAGCCCCAGGGTTTTTACTGGAAACACCATATATTTT	CASSPRVFTGNTIYF
TRBV6-1	TRBD2	TRBJ2-2	NA	TGTGCCAGCAAAGGGAGAGCGGGAGAGAGGGGCTTGGGGGAGCTGTTTTTT	CASKGRAGERGLGELFF
TRBV19	NA	TRBJ1-5	NA	TGTGCCAGTAGGCGGGCTCCCACCAATCAGCCCCAGCATTTT	CASRRAPTNQPQHF
TRBV4-1	NA	TRBJ1-5	many	TGCGCCAGCAGCCAAGATTCACGGGAACGGAGCAATCAGCCCCAGCATTTT	CASSQDSRERSNQPQHF
TRBV27	NA	TRBJ2-7	many	TGTGCCAGCAGTTTGAACAGGGACTCCTACGAGCAGTACTTC	CASSLNRDSYEQYF
TRBV30	NA	TRBJ1-2	many	TGTGCCTGGAGTGTAGGCCGGTGGGGGTCGGCTAACTATGGCTACACCTTC	CAWSVGRWGSANYGYTF
TRBV6-1	TRBD2	TRBJ2-7	NA	TGTGCCATCAGAAGAGGGACTAGCGGCTACGAGCAGTACTTC	CAIRRGTSGYEQYF
TRBV7-9	NA	TRBJ2-1	NA	TGTGCCAGCAGCCCCCGGAGCCCCAGGGCCTACAATGAGCAGTTCTTC	CASSPRSPRAYNEQFF
TRBV6-1	NA	TRBJ2-3	NA	TGTGCCAGCCTCTCCGCAGATACGCAGTATTTT	CASLSADTQYF
TRBV28	NA	TRBJ2-7	NA	TGTGCCAGCAGTTTATCTAGGGGGGGTGGGACGGTCTCCTACGAGCAGTACTTC	CASSLSRGGGTVSYEQYF
TRBV7-8	NA	TRBJ2-2	NA	TGTGCCAGCAGCTTAGCATCCTCGAACACCGGGGAGCTGTTTTTT	CASSLASSNTGELFF
TRBV20-1	NA	TRBJ2-5	many	TGCAGTGCTAGAGAAGCCCACGTGGGCCCCCGGGAGACCCAGTACTTC	CSAREAHVGPRETQYF
TRBV7-2	NA	TRBJ2-5	many	TGTGCCAGCAGCAAAGACCGGTACCAAGAGACCCAGTACTTC	CASSKDRYQETQYF
TRBV24-1	NA	TRBJ2-3	many	TGTGCCACCAGTGATTTGGCAGGGGAAGGCACAGATACGCAGTATTTT	CATSDLAGEGTDTQYF
TRBV12-3/TRBV12-4	NA	TRBJ1-6	NA	TGTGCCAGCAGTCCTCTTCGGAATTCACCCCTCCACTTT	CASSPLRNSPLHF
TRBV4-3	NA	TRBJ2-1	many	TGCGCCAGCAGCCAAGATAGGGCGAATGAGCAGTTCTTC	CASSQDRANEQFF
TRBV20-1	NA	TRBJ2-5	many	TGCAGTGCTAGACAACCGGGTCTCTCGGAAGAGACCCAGTACTTC	CSARQPGLSEETQYF
TRBV20-1	NA	TRBJ2-7	many	TGCAGTGCTAGTGGAATGGGGAGCTCCTACGAGCAGTACTTC	CSASGMGSSYEQYF
TRBV30	TRBD1	TRBJ2-7	many	TGTGCCTGGAGAAAGCCGGGACAGTTATACGAGCAGTACTTC	CAWRKPGQLYEQYF
TRBV20-1	NA	TRBJ1-2	NA	TGCAGTGCTCCCTTCGGGGATTATGGCTACACCTTC	CSAPFGDYGYTF
TRBV28	NA	TRBJ1-2	many	TGTGCCAGCAGTCCTCACCGGGACCCTTATGGCTACACCTTC	CASSPHRDPYGYTF
TRBV6-1	TRBD1	TRBJ1-2	many	TGTGCCAGCACCACCAAGCGGTACAGGGGCTATGGCTACACCTTC	CASTTKRYRGYGYTF
TRBV4-3	NA	TRBJ2-7	NA	TGCGCCAGCAGCCAAGAAGTGGGAGCCGAGCAGTACTTC	CASSQEVGAEQYF
TRBV5-1	TRBD1	TRBJ2-1	many	TGCGCCAGCAGCTTGGGAGCCGGGACAGGGTACTATGAGCAGTTCTTC	CASSLGAGTGYYEQFF
TRBV19	NA	TRBJ2-2	few	TGTGCCAGTAGTGGCAGGGGTTTCGGGGAGCTGTTTTTT	CASSGRGFGELFF
TRBV12-3/TRBV12-4	NA	TRBJ2-7	few	TGTGTCAGCAGTTTAAGAAGCTCCTACGAGCAGTACTTC	CVSSLRSSYEQYF
TRBV13	NA	TRBJ1-1	many	TGTGCCAGCAGCGGACGACTCACTGAAGCTTTCTTT	CASSGRLTEAFF
TRBV27	TRBD2	TRBJ2-7	few	TGTGCCAGCAGTACCCCTAGCGGGAGTTACTACGAGCAGTACTTC	CASSTPSGSYYEQYF
TRBV3-1	NA	TRBJ1-6	NA	TGTGCCAGCAGCCAAGGATCTCCAGGAAATTCACCCCTCCACTTT	CASSQGSPGNSPLHF
TRBV11-2	TRBD2	TRBJ2-3	NA	TGTGCCAGCAGCTCCTCCGGAACTAGCGGGAGTCCAGATACGCAGTATTTT	CASSSSGTSGSPDTQYF
TRBV6-2/TRBV6-3	TRBD2	TRBJ2-7	many	TGTGCCAGCAGTTCGGAACTAGCGGGAGACCCCTACGAGCAGTACTTC	CASSSELAGDPYEQYF
TRBV27	NA	TRBJ1-5	many	TGTGCCAGCAGAGCGAATCAGCCCCAGCATTTT	CASRANQPQHF
TRBV2	NA	TRBJ2-3	many	TGTGCCAGCAACCGGGACATCACAGATACGCAGTATTTT	CASNRDITDTQYF
TRBV18	NA	TRBJ1-1	few	TGTGCCAGCTCACCGTCTGCGGACACTGAAGCTTTCTTT	CASSPSADTEAFF
TRBV14	NA	TRBJ2-7	NA	TGTGCCAGCAGCCAGACAGGACGGAGCTCCTACGAGCAGTACTTC	CASSQTGRSSYEQYF
TRBV28	TRBD1	TRBJ2-4	many	TGTGCCAGCAGTCCGGGACAGGGAGCCAAAAACATTCAGTACTTC	CASSPGQGAKNIQYF
TRBV4-3	TRBD1	TRBJ2-1	NA	TGCGCCAGCAGCCAAGCAGGGGGCAGGGAGCAGTTCTTC	CASSQAGGREQFF
TRBV18	NA	TRBJ2-2	many	TGTGCCAGCTCACCATTGGAACTGTCGAACACCGGGGAGCTGTTTTTT	CASSPLELSNTGELFF
TRBV19	NA	TRBJ1-3	NA	TGTGCCAGTAGTCCCCAGAAGACTTCTGGAAACACCATATATTTT	CASSPQKTSGNTIYF
TRBV29-1	TRBD1	TRBJ2-7	few	TGCAGCGTCGACTTCCCAAACAGGGGGAAAAAAGAGCAGTACTTC	CSVDFPNRGKKEQYF